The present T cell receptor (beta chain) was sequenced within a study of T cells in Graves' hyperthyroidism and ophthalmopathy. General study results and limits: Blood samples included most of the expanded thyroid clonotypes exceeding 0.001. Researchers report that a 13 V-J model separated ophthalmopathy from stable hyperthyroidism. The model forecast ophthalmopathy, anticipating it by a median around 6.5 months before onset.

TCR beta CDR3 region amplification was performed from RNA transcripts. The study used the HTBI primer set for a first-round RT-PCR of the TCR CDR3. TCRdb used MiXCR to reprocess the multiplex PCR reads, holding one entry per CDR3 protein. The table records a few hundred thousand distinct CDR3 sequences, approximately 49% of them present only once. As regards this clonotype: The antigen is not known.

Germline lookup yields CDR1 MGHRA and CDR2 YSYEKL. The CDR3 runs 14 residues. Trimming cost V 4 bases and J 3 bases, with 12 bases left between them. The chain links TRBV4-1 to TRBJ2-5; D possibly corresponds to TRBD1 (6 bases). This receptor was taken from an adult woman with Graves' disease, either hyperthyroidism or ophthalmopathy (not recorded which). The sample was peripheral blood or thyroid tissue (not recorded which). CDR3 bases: TGCGCCAGCAGCCCGTACAGGGTGGAAGAGACCCAGTACTTC. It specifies CASSPYRVEETQYF.